This T cell receptor beta chain was obtained from a study of cytomegalovirus exposure and HLA in healthy donors. The CDR3 spans 14 residues. CDR1 is SGHVS, CDR2 FNYEAQ, per germline. The V end lost 4 bases, the J end lost 7 bases, and 11 bases lay between the germline ends. PCR used 60 Vbeta primers and 13 Jbeta primers. Assay: immunoSEQ multiplex PCR; the TCRdb copy retains only in-frame clones and omits some. The table lists more than 80,000 clones, around 74% of them singletons, with roughly 13% in the top ten. The sequence was obtained from a woman in her 70s in good health and CMV-seropositive. This rearrangement joins TRBV7-6 to TRBJ1-6; maybe TRBD1 (5 bases). Specimen: PBMCs. The CDR3 DNA follows: TGTGCCAGCAGCTCGACAACAGGAAATTCACCCCTCCACTTT. It encodes CASSSTTGNSPLHF.